This T cell receptor beta chain was documented in a study of blood T cell repertoires in COVID-19. Assay used: immunoSEQ multiplex PCR; TCRdb lists only in-frame clones, some missing. Of 160,000 or so clones listed, 90% to 95% were seen once; the top ten hold roughly 2.1%. This TCR was recovered from a woman aged 60-75 years with COVID-19, enrolled during active disease. The sequencing sample was made of peripheral blood.

For the CDR3, the DNA is TGCGCCAGCCGGACAGGGTCTAATGAAAAACTGTTTTTT. Protein: CASRTGSNEKLFF. The chain uses TRBV5-1 and TRBJ1-4; TRBD1 matches at 8 bases. Germline-derived CDR1 and CDR2 are SGHRS and YFSETQ. The CDR3 runs to 13 residues. Trimming at V came to 7 bases and at J to 3 bases, leaving 2 bases not matched to a gene.